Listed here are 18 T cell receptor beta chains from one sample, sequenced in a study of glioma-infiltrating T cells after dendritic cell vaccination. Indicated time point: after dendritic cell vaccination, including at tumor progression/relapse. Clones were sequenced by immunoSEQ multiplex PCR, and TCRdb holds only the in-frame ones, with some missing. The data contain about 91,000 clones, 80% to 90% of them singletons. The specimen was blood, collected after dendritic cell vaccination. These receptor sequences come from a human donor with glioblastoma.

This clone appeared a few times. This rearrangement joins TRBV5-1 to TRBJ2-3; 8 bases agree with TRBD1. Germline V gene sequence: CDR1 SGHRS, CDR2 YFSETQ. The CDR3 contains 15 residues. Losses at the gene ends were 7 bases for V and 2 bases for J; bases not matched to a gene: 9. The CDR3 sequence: CASARGDRNTDTQYF. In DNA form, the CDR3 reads TGCGCCAGCGCCCGAGGGGACAGGAACACAGATACGCAGTATTTT.

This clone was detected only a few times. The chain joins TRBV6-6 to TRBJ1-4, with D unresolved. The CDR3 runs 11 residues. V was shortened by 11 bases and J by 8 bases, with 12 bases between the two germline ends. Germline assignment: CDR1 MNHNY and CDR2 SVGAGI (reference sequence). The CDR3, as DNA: TGTGCCTCCGAGAAGTCGGAAAAACTGTTTTTT. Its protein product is CASEKSEKLFF.

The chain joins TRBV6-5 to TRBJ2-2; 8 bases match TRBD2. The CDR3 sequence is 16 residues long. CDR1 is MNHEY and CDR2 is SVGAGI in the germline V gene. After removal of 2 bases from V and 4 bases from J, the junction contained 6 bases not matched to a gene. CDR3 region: CASSYAGRAGTGELFF. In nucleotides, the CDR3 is TGTGCCAGCAGTTACGCCGGGAGGGCCGGCACCGGGGAGCTGTTTTTT.

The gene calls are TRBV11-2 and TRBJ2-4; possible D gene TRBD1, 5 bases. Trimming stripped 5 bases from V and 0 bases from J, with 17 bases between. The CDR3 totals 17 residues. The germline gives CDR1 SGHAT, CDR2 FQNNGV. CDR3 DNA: TGTGCCAGCAGCCGCCCCCGTGGGGCAGTAGCCAAAAACATTCAGTACTTC. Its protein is CASSRPRGAVAKNIQYF.

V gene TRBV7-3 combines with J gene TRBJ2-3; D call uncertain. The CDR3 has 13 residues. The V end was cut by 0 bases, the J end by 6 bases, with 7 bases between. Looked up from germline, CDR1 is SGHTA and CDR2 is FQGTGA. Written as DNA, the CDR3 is TGTGCCAGCAGCTTAACGACTTCGGATACGCAGTATTTT. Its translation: CASSLTTSDTQYF.

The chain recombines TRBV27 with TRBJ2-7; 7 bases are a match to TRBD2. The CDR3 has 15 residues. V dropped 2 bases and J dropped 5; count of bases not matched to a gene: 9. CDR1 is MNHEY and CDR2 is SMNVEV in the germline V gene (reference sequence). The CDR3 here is CASSLGGDFGNEQYF. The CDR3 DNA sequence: TGTGCCAGCAGTTTAGGGGGGGACTTCGGGAACGAGCAGTACTTC.

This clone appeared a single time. The chain's CDR3 is CSVLPGTSGTENTGELFF. In DNA, the CDR3 is TGCAGCGTCCTTCCCGGGACTAGCGGGACAGAAAACACCGGGGAGCTGTTTTTT. The chain uses TRBV29-1 and TRBJ2-2; 13 bases agree with TRBD2. The ends lost 6 bases at V and 2 bases at J; junction bases unmatched: 12. CDR1 and CDR2 (germline): SQVTM, ANQGSEA. The CDR3 totals 18 residues.

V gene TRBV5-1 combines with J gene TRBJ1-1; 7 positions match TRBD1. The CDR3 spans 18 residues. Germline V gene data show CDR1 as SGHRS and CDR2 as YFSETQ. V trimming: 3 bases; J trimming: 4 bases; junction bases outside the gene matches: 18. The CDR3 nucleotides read TGCGCCAGCAGCTCAAATTCGGGACAGCACTATGAAAGCACTGAAGCTTTCTTT. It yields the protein CASSSNSGQHYESTEAFF.

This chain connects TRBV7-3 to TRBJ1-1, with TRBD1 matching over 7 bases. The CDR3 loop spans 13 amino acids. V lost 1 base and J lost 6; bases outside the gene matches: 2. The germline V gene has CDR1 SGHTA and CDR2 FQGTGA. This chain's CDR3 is CASSLKGGAEAFF. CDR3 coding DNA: TGTGCCAGCAGCTTAAAAGGGGGCGCTGAAGCTTTCTTT.

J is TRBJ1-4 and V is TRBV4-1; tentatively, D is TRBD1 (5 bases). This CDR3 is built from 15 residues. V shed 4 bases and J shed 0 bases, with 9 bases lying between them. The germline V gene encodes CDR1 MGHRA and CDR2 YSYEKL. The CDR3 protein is CASSRAGSTNEKLFF. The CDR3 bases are TGCGCCAGCAGCCGGGCAGGGTCAACTAATGAAAAACTGTTTTTT.

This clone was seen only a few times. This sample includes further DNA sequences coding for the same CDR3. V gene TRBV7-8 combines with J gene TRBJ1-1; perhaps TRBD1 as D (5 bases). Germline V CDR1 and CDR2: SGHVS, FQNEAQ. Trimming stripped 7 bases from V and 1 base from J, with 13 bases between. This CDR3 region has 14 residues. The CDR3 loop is CASNLPGGNTEAFF. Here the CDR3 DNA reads TGTGCCAGCAACCTTCCCGGGGGGAACACTGAAGCTTTCTTT.

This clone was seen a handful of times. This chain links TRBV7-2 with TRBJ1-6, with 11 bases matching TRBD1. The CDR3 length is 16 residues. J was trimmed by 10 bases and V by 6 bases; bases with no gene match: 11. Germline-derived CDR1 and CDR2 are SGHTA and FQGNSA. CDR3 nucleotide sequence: TGTGCCAGCAGGAGGGACAGGGGGAAGGCATTGTCACCCCTCCACTTT. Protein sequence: CASRRDRGKALSPLHF.

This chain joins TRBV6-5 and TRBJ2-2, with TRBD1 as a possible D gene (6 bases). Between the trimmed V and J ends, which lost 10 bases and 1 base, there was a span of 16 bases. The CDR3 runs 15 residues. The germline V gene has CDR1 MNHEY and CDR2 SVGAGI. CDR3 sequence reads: CATQVEQGNTGELFF. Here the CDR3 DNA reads TGTGCCACTCAAGTAGAACAGGGGAACACCGGGGAGCTGTTTTTT.

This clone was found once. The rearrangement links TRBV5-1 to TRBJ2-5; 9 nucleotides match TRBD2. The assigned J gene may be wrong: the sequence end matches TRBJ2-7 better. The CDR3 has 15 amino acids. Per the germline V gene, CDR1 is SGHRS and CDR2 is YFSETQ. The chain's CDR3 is CASSLGSSGVNEQYF. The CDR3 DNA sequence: TGCGCCAGCAGCTTGGGGTCTAGCGGGGTCAACGAGCAGTACTTC.

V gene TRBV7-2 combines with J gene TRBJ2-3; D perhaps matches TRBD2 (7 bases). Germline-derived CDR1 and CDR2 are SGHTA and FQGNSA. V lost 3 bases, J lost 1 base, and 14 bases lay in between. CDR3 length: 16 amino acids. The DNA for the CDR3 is TGTGCCAGCAGCTTCGGACCCGGGGGGCGCACAGATACGCAGTATTTT. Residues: CASSFGPGGRTDTQYF.

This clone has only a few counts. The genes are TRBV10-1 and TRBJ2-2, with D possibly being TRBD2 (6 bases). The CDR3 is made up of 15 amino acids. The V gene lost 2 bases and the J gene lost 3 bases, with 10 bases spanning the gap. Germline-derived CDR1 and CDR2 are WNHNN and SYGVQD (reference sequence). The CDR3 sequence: CASSERRGDTGELFF. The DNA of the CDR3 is TGCGCCAGCAGTGAGAGGAGGGGCGACACCGGGGAGCTGTTTTTT.

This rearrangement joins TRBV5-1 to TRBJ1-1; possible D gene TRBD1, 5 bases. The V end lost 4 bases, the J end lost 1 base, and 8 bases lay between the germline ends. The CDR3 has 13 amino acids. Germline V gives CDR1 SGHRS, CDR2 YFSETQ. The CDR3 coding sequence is TGCGCCAGCAGCAAAACAGGGAACACTGAAGCTTTCTTT. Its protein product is CASSKTGNTEAFF.

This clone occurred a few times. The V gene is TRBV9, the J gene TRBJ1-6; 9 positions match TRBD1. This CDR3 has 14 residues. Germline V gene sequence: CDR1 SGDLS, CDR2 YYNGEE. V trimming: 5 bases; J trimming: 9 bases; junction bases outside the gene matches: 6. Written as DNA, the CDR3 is TGTGCCAGCAGGGCCGGGACAGGGATTTCACCCCTCCACTTT. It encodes CASRAGTGISPLHF.